A selection of T cell receptor beta chains follows, all from one sample in a study of blood T cell repertoires in COVID-19. Method: immunoSEQ multiplex PCR; TCRdb's copy keeps in-frame clones and lacks some. The table includes 650,000 to 800,000 clones, more than 80% detected once. The specimen sequenced was peripheral blood. All receptors derive from a woman aged 18-29 years with acute or convalescent COVID-19. Each CDR3 is given with its conserved first and last residue.

>TRBJ1-2|TRBV19
CASRNSPNYGYTF
>TRBJ1-3|TRBV6-5
CASSYRGSGNTIYF
>TRBJ1-4|TRBV4-3
CASSQSIQVNEKLFF
>TRBJ2-1|TRBV3-1/TRBV3-2
CASSHRVNEQFF
>TRBJ1-2|TRBV6-1
CASSEGTGGGYGYTF
>TRBJ2-3|TRBV6-5
CASTRGDPSTDTQYF
>TRBJ1-2|TRBV19
CASSIRDRPNYGYTF
>TRBJ2-7|TRBV14
CASSLTDSPYEQYF
>TRBJ1-6|TRBV5-4
CASRTGPNSPLHF
>TRBJ1-4|TRBV7-9
CASSPGDRVYEKLFF
>TRBJ1-2|TRBV12-3/TRBV12-4
CASSLGQGSGYTF
>TRBJ2-3|TRBV24-1
CATSEHRAGGTDTQYF
>TRBJ1-5|TRBV2
CASRELRTDQGGNQPQHF
>TRBJ2-3|TRBV6-1
CASSEVAGGRGTDTQYF
>TRBJ2-1|TRBV5-5
CASSWSGQFNEQFF
>TRBJ2-3|TRBV13
CASSPPRLASTDTQYF
>TRBJ1-2|TRBV2
CASSGESSYGYTF
>TRBJ1-2|TRBV5-1
CASSLGSGGGYTF
>TRBJ2-3|TRBV10-2
CASSDRTSTDTQYF
>TRBJ2-7|TRBV6-5
CASSYAGRGGGYEQYF
>TRBJ2-5|TRBV11-2
CASSPVRGTWETQYF
>TRBJ1-6|TRBV3-1/TRBV3-2
CASSNWNSPLHF
>TRBJ1-2|TRBV12-3/TRBV12-4
CASSSVGAYGYTF
>TRBJ1-1|TRBV14
CASSQWGRGRGVEAFF
>TRBJ2-1|TRBV5-1
CASSLVLGGNEQFF
>TRBJ1-5|TRBV15
CATTPAQGAGQPQHF
>TRBJ2-7|TRBV28
CASRDGQGIFYEQYF
>TRBJ1-5|TRBV6-2/TRBV6-3
CASSHLANARTINQPQHF
>TRBJ1-3|TRBV18
CASSPPDRVLGNTIYF
>TRBJ1-1|TRBV6-2/TRBV6-3
CASSYLAVNTEAFF
>TRBJ1-2|TRBV7-9
CASSFLESYGYTF
>TRBJ1-1|TRBV18
CASSPVRQAKTGATEAFF
>TRBJ2-7|TRBV28
CASSLRWYEQYF
>TRBJ2-1|TRBV2
CASRGAPNGEQFF
>TRBJ1-1|TRBV29-1
CSVGSEAFF
>TRBJ1-6|TRBV7-9
CASSWGQGSPLHF
>TRBJ1-2|TRBV7-2
CASSRRGDSNYGYTF
>TRBJ1-5|TRBV6-5
CASTDREGQPQHF
>TRBJ2-7|TRBV5-1
CASTGQGGYEQYF
>TRBJ2-3|TRBV3-1/TRBV3-2
CASSQERSSGGAGDTQYF